This T cell receptor (beta chain) comes out of a study of blood T cells in healthy people across ages. The second PCR ran roughly 7 to 12 cycles with a sample-barcoded 5' primer and J-beta primers. Via MiXCR, TCRdb re-called the 5' RACE reads, giving one row per CDR3 protein. Of 1.2 million to 1.5 million distinct CDR3 sequences in the sample, about 43% were seen once. Study findings and constraints: Estimates of diversity drawn from one million T cells were considered underestimates. PBMCs went unsorted, and a conclusive naive versus antigen-experienced comparison was therefore prevented.

As for this clonotype: Its antigen is as yet unknown.

The receptor was isolated from a woman between 18 and 29 years old in good health. Specimen: blood.

CDR3 nucleotide sequence: TGTGCCAGCAGCTTAACAGGGACCATGGGGGATGAGCAGTTCTTC. This translates into CASSLTGTMGDEQFF. The chain has TRBV7-3 and TRBJ2-1; D could derive from TRBD1 or TRBD2 (5 bases each). V gave up 0 bases and J gave up 8 bases, with 14 bases separating them. Germline loops: CDR1 SGHTA, CDR2 FQGTGA. The CDR3 is 15 residues long.